This is a list of T cell receptor beta chains from one sample in a study of identical twins. TCRdb analysed the 5' RACE reads with MiXCR anew, one entry per CDR3 protein. The top ten hold 4% to 5.5% of the sample, which has roughly 690,000 distinct CDR3 sequences, approximately 21% seen once. These sequences were also reported in another study, on T cells expressing NK-cell markers.

The source material was PBMCs. The receptor set was obtained from a woman between 18 and 30 years old in good health. Each CDR3 is given with its conserved first and last residue. The D gene is left open where the match is weak. Only some rows state a clone size, as once, few, many or a class for expanded clones.

clone_size: .; v_call: TRBV7-9; j_call: TRBJ1-1; d_call: .; cdr3_aa: CASSVGSGVNTEAFF; cdr3_nt: TGTGCCAGCAGCGTCGGAAGTGGGGTGAACACTGAAGCTTTCTTT
clone_size: .; v_call: TRBV7-2; j_call: TRBJ2-5; d_call: TRBD2; cdr3_aa: CASSLLAGHYQETQYF; cdr3_nt: TGTGCCAGCAGCTTGCTAGCGGGACACTACCAAGAGACCCAGTACTTC
clone_size: few; v_call: TRBV9; j_call: TRBJ2-3; d_call: TRBD2; cdr3_aa: CASSVGLAVSTDTQYF; cdr3_nt: TGTGCCAGCAGCGTGGGTCTAGCGGTTAGCACAGATACGCAGTATTTT
clone_size: many; v_call: TRBV20-1; j_call: TRBJ2-3; d_call: TRBD2; cdr3_aa: CSGLADLTDTQYF; cdr3_nt: TGCAGTGGGCTAGCGGACTTAACAGATACGCAGTATTTT
clone_size: few; v_call: TRBV10-1; j_call: TRBJ1-1; d_call: .; cdr3_aa: CASSELMNTEAFF; cdr3_nt: TGCGCCAGCAGTGAGCTTATGAACACTGAAGCTTTCTTT
clone_size: few; v_call: TRBV6-1; j_call: TRBJ2-7; d_call: .; cdr3_aa: CASSEERGSYEQYF; cdr3_nt: TGTGCCAGCAGTGAGGAGAGGGGATCCTACGAGCAGTACTTC
clone_size: many; v_call: TRBV15; j_call: TRBJ1-1; d_call: .; cdr3_aa: CATSRPVGTEAFF; cdr3_nt: TGTGCCACCAGCAGGCCCGTGGGCACTGAAGCTTTCTTT
clone_size: .; v_call: TRBV5-5; j_call: TRBJ2-7; d_call: TRBD2; cdr3_aa: CASSRGRARDEQYF; cdr3_nt: TGTGCCAGCAGCCGGGGGAGGGCCAGGGACGAGCAGTACTTC
clone_size: .; v_call: TRBV18; j_call: TRBJ2-5; d_call: .; cdr3_aa: CASSQTGVKTQYF; cdr3_nt: TGTGCCAGCTCACAGACGGGGGTGAAGACCCAGTACTTC
clone_size: many; v_call: TRBV9; j_call: TRBJ2-1; d_call: .; cdr3_aa: CASSGLRAHNEQFF; cdr3_nt: TGTGCCAGCAGCGGACTTAGGGCCCACAATGAGCAGTTCTTC
clone_size: .; v_call: TRBV7-8; j_call: TRBJ2-2; d_call: TRBD1; cdr3_aa: CASSLRDRHNTGELFF; cdr3_nt: TGTGCCAGCAGCTTAAGGGACAGACATAACACCGGGGAGCTGTTTTTT
clone_size: .; v_call: TRBV20-1; j_call: TRBJ2-4; d_call: .; cdr3_aa: CSAPPSRQGGIIQYF; cdr3_nt: TGCAGTGCTCCACCCTCCCGGCAGGGTGGTATCATTCAGTACTTC
clone_size: .; v_call: TRBV7-8; j_call: TRBJ2-1; d_call: TRBD2; cdr3_aa: CASSLGSGANNEQFF; cdr3_nt: TGTGCCAGCAGCTTAGGGAGCGGGGCCAACAATGAGCAGTTCTTC
clone_size: few; v_call: TRBV11-2; j_call: TRBJ1-3; d_call: .; cdr3_aa: CASSVENTIYF; cdr3_nt: TGTGCCAGCAGTGTGGAAAACACCATATATTTT
clone_size: .; v_call: TRBV10-3; j_call: TRBJ2-3; d_call: TRBD1; cdr3_aa: CAISDGQGKGTDTQYF; cdr3_nt: TGTGCCATCAGTGATGGACAGGGGAAAGGCACAGATACGCAGTATTTT
clone_size: .; v_call: TRBV5-1; j_call: TRBJ2-7; d_call: TRBD1; cdr3_aa: CASSWGTGAYEQYF; cdr3_nt: TGCGCCAGCAGCTGGGGGACAGGAGCCTACGAGCAGTACTTC
clone_size: many; v_call: TRBV29-1; j_call: TRBJ1-1; d_call: .; cdr3_aa: CSVVRVGEAFF; cdr3_nt: TGCAGCGTTGTTAGGGTTGGTGAAGCTTTCTTT